This TCR beta chain was recovered during a study of T-cell reconstitution after alpha-beta-depleted transplantation in children. The CDR3 extends over 15 amino acids. V was clipped by 7 bases and J by 1 base; unmatched bases: 9. Per the germline V gene, CDR1 is SQVTM and CDR2 is ANQGSEA. This clonotype showed up just a few times. The library targeted TCRbeta and was prepared with unique molecular identifiers. MiXCR, run by TCRdb on the PCR reads, gives a single entry per CDR3 protein. The sample has about 540,000 distinct CDR3 sequences, approximately 16% seen once; the top ten hold around 3.3%. Here the sequenced sample was PBMCs from the stem cell graft donor, taken from the stem cell graft. This chain links TRBV29-1 with TRBJ2-3; 9 positions match TRBD1. This clonotype was obtained from a human donor who donated a stem cell graft to a child with acute lymphoblastic leukemia. The CDR3 DNA is TGCAGCGCCTCGTGGGGACAGGGCGGCACAGATACGCAGTATTTT. Translating it yields CSASWGQGGTDTQYF.